The source of this T cell receptor beta chain is a study of blood T cells in healthy people across ages. CDR3 length: 15 amino acids. Then a second PCR, running about 6 to 11 cycles, was carried out with a sample-barcoded 5' primer and a J-beta primer mix. TCRdb itself ran the 5' RACE reads through MiXCR, one entry per CDR3 protein. The table lists about a million distinct CDR3 sequences, around two fifths of them singletons, with 13% in the top ten. The V call is TRBV21-1, the J call TRBJ1-4; TRBD1 reflects the table's D call only, with no check against the DNA. TRBV21-1 has pseudogene status. Sequencing used blood. The source is a man between 18 and 35 years old in good health. CDR3: CASSKVLGQGEKLFF. The CDR3 region has the DNA TGTGCCAGCAGCAAAGTCCTCGGGCAGGGTGAAAAACTGTTTTTT.